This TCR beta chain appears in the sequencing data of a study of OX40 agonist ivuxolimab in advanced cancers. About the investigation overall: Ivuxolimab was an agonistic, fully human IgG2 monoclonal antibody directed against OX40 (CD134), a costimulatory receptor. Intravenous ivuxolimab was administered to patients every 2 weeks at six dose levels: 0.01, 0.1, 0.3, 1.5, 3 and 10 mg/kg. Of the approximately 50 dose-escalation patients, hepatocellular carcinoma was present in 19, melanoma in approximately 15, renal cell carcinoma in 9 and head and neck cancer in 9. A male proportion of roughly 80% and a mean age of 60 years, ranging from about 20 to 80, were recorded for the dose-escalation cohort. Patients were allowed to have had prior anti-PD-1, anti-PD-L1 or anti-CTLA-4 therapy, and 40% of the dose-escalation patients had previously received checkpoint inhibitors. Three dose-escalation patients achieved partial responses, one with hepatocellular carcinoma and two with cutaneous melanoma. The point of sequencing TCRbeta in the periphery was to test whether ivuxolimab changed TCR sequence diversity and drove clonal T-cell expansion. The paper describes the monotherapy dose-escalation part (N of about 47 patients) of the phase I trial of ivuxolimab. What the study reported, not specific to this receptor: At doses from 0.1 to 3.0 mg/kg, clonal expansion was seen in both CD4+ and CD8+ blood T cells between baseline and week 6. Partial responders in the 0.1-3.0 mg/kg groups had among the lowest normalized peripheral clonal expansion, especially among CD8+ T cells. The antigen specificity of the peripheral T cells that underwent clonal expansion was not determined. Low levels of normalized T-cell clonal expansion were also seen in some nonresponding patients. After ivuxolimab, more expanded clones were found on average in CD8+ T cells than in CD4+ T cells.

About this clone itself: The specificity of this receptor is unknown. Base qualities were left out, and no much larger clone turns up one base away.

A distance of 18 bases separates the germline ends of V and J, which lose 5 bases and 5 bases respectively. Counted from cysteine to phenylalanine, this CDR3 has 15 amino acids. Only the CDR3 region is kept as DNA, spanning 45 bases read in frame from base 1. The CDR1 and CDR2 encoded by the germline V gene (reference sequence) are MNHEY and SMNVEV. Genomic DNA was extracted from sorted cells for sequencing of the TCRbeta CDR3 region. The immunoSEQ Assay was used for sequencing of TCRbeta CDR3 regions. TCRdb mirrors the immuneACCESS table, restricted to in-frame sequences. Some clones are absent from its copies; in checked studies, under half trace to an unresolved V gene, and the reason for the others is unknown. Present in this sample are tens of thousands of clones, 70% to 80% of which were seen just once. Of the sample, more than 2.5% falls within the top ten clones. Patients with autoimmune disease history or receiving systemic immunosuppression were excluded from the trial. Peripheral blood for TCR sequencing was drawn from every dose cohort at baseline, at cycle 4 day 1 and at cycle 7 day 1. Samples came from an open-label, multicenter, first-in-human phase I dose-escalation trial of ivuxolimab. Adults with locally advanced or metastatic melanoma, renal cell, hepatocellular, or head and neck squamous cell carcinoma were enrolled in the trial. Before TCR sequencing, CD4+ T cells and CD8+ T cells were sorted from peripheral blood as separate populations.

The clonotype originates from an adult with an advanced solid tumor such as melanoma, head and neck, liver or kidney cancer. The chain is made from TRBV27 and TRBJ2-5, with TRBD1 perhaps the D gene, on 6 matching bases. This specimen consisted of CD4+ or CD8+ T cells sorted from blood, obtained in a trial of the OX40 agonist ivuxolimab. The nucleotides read TGTGCCAGCAGTCCATCACACAGGGACGGGGAGACCCAGTACTTC. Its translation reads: CASSPSHRDGETQYF.